The rows below give T cell receptor beta chains drawn from one sample of a study of blood T cell repertoires in COVID-19. Repertoires were generated with immunoSEQ multiplex PCR, while TCRdb's copy carries only in-frame clones and drops some. The table includes 80,000 to 100,000 clones, roughly 87% detected once. What was sequenced was peripheral blood. These TCRs come from a man in his sixties or seventies with acute or convalescent COVID-19. The CDR3 runs from the conserved cysteine through the conserved F or W. D genes are given only for firm matches. The size of a clone is reported for some rows only, either as once, few or many, or as a class for expanded clones.

V: TRBV27
D: TRBD1
size: NA
J: TRBJ1-2
CDR3: CASRTTGVIGYTF
DNA: TGTGCCAGCAGGACGACAGGGGTGATAGGCTACACCTTC

V: TRBV4-2
D: NA
size: NA
J: TRBJ2-6
CDR3: CASSQDEGRDFSGANVLTF
DNA: TGTGCCAGCAGCCAGGATGAGGGACGGGACTTCTCTGGGGCCAACGTCCTGACTTTC

V: TRBV6-9
D: TRBD1
size: NA
J: TRBJ1-2
CDR3: CASSYPGQGDNYGYTF
DNA: TGTGCCAGCAGTTATCCGGGACAGGGGGATAACTATGGCTACACCTTC

V: TRBV7-6
D: NA
size: NA
J: TRBJ2-5
CDR3: CASSIQYQETQYF
DNA: TGTGCCAGCAGCATACAGTACCAAGAGACCCAGTACTTC

V: TRBV19
D: TRBD1
size: NA
J: TRBJ2-1
CDR3: CASSTSGQYNEQFF
DNA: TGTGCCAGTAGTACCTCGGGACAGTACAATGAGCAGTTCTTC

V: TRBV11-2
D: NA
size: NA
J: TRBJ1-6
CDR3: CASSLNRAGSPLHF
DNA: TGTGCCAGCAGCTTAAACAGGGCGGGTTCACCCCTCCACTTT

V: TRBV9
D: NA
size: NA
J: TRBJ1-2
CDR3: CASSVSPKKLPNYGYTF
DNA: TGTGCCAGCAGCGTGAGCCCTAAAAAACTCCCTAACTATGGCTACACCTTC

V: TRBV5-1
D: NA
size: NA
J: TRBJ2-1
CDR3: CASSFGTLTGEQFF
DNA: TGCGCCAGCAGCTTCGGCACCCTGACTGGTGAGCAGTTCTTC

V: TRBV6-6
D: NA
size: NA
J: TRBJ1-1
CDR3: CASSSLIETEAFF
DNA: TGTGCCAGCAGTTCTCTAATCGAAACTGAAGCTTTCTTT

V: TRBV6-5
D: TRBD1
size: NA
J: TRBJ1-3
CDR3: CASRGTGENTIYF
DNA: TGTGCCAGCAGAGGGACAGGGGAAAACACCATATATTTT

V: TRBV3-1/TRBV3-2
D: NA
size: NA
J: TRBJ1-1
CDR3: CASSHHLGGGASTEAFF
DNA: TGTGCCAGCAGCCACCACCTGGGGGGGGGCGCTTCCACTGAAGCTTTCTTT

V: TRBV9
D: NA
size: NA
J: TRBJ2-5
CDR3: CASNREGSSETQYF
DNA: TGTGCCAGCAACCGTGAGGGCTCGTCGGAGACCCAGTACTTC

V: TRBV18
D: NA
size: NA
J: TRBJ1-1
CDR3: CASSPEGVGTEAFF
DNA: TGTGCCAGCTCACCAGAGGGAGTGGGCACTGAAGCTTTCTTT

V: TRBV6-5
D: TRBD1
size: NA
J: TRBJ1-3
CDR3: CASSTGTGAGNTIYF
DNA: TGTGCCAGCAGTACCGGGACAGGGGCAGGAAACACCATATATTTT

V: TRBV5-4
D: TRBD1
size: NA
J: TRBJ1-2
CDR3: CASSLVVQGASGYTF
DNA: TGTGCCAGCAGCTTGGTGGTGCAGGGGGCTAGTGGCTACACCTTC

V: TRBV5-4
D: TRBD1
size: NA
J: TRBJ2-2
CDR3: CASSLRTGANTGELFF
DNA: TGTGCCAGCAGCTTAAGGACAGGGGCGAACACCGGGGAGCTGTTTTTT

V: TRBV30
D: TRBD1
size: NA
J: TRBJ1-2
CDR3: CAWAFGTGASGKGYTF
DNA: TGTGCCTGGGCTTTCGGGACAGGGGCTTCCGGGAAAGGCTACACCTTC

V: TRBV6-4
D: NA
size: NA
J: TRBJ1-5
CDR3: CASSDSAPALAWPQHF
DNA: TGTGCCAGCAGTGACTCGGCACCCGCGTTAGCATGGCCCCAGCATTTT

V: TRBV6-5
D: TRBD1
size: NA
J: TRBJ1-2
CDR3: CASSYLGQEIDGYTF
DNA: TGTGCCAGCAGTTACCTGGGACAGGAGATAGATGGCTACACCTTC

V: TRBV15
D: NA
size: NA
J: TRBJ1-4
CDR3: CATGGSRVGEKLFF
DNA: TGTGCCACCGGTGGTAGCAGGGTAGGGGAAAAACTGTTTTTT

V: TRBV11-3
D: TRBD2
size: NA
J: TRBJ2-1
CDR3: CASSLGPQSGGEQFF
DNA: TGTGCCAGCAGCTTAGGTCCCCAGTCGGGGGGTGAGCAGTTCTTC

V: TRBV4-1
D: TRBD1
size: NA
J: TRBJ1-2
CDR3: CASSQGTGTGFYGYTF
DNA: TGCGCCAGCAGCCAGGGAACCGGGACAGGCTTCTATGGCTACACCTTC

V: TRBV19
D: NA
size: once
J: TRBJ1-5
CDR3: CASSILGRNHQPQHF
DNA: TGTGCCAGTAGTATACTTGGCAGGAACCATCAGCCCCAGCATTTT

V: TRBV6-1
D: NA
size: NA
J: TRBJ1-6
CDR3: CASSEENRVSPLHF
DNA: TGTGCCAGCAGTGAAGAAAACAGGGTTTCACCCCTCCACTTT